This T cell receptor (beta chain) was identified during a study of PD-1 blockade in classical Hodgkin lymphoma. Assay: immunoSEQ multiplex PCR; the TCRdb copy retains only in-frame clones and omits some. Of almost 95,000 clones listed, about 83% were seen once; the top ten hold about 17%. Time point here: cycle 4 day 1 (C4D1), after 5 to 7 weeks of nivolumab. Each patient's relapse followed autologous stem cell transplantation, and brentuximab vedotin exposure varied. By share, this clone counts as medium-sized. This CDR3 spans 13 amino acids. V lost 7 bases to trimming and J lost 6 bases, with 13 bases between them. Germline V gene lookup returns CDR1 MGHRA and CDR2 YSYEKL.

The rearrangement uses TRBV4-1 and TRBJ1-3, with D maybe TRBD1 (6 bases). This receptor was identified in a human donor with classical Hodgkin lymphoma. The sequenced sample was peripheral blood mononuclear cells (PBMCs), obtained before the fourth cycle of nivolumab. CDR3 nucleotide sequence: TGCGCCAGCAAGGGGGGGGTTGCAAACACCATATATTTT. Its translation is CASKGGVANTIYF.